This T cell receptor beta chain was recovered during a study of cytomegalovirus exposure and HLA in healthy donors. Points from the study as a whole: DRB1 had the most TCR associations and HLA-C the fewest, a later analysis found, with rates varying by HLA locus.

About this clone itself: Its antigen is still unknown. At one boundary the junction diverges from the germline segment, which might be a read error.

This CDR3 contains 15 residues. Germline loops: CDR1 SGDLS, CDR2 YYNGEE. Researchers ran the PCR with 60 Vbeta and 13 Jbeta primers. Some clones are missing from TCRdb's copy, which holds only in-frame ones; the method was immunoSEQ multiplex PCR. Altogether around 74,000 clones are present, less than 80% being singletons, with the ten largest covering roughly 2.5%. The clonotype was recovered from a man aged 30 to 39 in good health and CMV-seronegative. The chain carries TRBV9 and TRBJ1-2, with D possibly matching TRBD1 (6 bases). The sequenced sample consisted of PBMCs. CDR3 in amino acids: CASSVGTGMVYGYAF. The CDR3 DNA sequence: TGTGCCAGCAGCGTTGGAACAGGGATGGTCTATGGCTACGCCTTC.